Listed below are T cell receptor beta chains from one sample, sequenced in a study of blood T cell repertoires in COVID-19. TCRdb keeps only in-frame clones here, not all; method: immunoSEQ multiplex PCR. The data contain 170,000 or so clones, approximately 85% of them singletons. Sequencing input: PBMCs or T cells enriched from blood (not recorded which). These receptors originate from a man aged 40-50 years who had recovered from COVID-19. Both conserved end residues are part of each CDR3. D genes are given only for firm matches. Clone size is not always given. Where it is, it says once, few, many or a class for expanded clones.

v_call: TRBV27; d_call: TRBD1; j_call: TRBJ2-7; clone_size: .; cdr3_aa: CASSSRMTGVLYEQYF; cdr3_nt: TGTGCCAGCAGTTCGCGCATGACAGGGGTTCTCTACGAGCAGTACTTC
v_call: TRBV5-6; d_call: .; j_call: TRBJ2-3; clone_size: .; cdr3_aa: CASSGSGLNTDTQYF; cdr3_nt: TGTGCCAGCAGTGGGAGCGGACTAAACACAGATACGCAGTATTTT
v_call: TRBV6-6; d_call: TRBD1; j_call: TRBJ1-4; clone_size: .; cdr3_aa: CASRQGGLNEKLFF; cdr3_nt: TGTGCCAGCAGACAGGGGGGACTTAATGAAAAACTGTTTTTT
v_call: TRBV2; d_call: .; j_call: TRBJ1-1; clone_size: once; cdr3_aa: CASSEAGNTEAFF; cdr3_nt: TGTGCCAGCAGTGAAGCCGGGAACACTGAAGCTTTCTTT
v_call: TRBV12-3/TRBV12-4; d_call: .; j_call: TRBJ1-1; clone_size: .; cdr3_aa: CASTGGFLRAFF; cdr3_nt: TGTGCCAGCACCGGGGGATTTTTAAGAGCTTTCTTT
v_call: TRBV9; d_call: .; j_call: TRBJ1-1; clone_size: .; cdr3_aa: CASSAQLGAGPNTEAFF; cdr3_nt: TGTGCCAGCAGCGCCCAGTTGGGGGCAGGGCCGAACACTGAAGCTTTCTTT
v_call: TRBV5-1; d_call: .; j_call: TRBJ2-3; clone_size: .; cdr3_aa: CASSFGGGGADTQYF; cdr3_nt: TGCGCCAGCAGCTTCGGAGGAGGAGGGGCAGATACGCAGTATTTT
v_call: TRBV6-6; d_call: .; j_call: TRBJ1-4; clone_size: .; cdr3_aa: CASSSREKLFF; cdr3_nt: TGTGCCAGCAGTTCTCGGGAAAAACTGTTTTTT
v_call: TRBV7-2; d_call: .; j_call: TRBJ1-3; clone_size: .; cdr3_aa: CASSLSVTSSGNTIYF; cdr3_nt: TGTGCCAGCAGCTTAAGTGTCACGAGCTCTGGAAACACCATATATTTT
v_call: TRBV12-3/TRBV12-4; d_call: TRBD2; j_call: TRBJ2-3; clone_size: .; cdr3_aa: CASMGLAGDTQYF; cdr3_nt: TGTGCCAGCATGGGACTAGCAGGCGATACGCAGTATTTT
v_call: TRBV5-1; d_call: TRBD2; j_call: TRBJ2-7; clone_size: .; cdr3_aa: CASSSTSGSPNEQYF; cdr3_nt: TGCGCCAGCAGCTCGACTAGCGGGAGTCCCAACGAGCAGTACTTC
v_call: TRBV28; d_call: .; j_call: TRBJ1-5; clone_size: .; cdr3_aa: CASSRSDGGNKAQHF; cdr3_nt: TGTGCCAGCAGCCGTTCGGACGGAGGAAATAAGGCCCAGCATTTT
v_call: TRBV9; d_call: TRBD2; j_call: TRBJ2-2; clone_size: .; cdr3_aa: CASSVETGSGSSTGELFF; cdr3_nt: TGTGCCAGCAGCGTAGAAACGGGTAGCGGGAGTTCCACCGGGGAGCTGTTTTTT
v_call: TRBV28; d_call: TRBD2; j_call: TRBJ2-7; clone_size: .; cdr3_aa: CASSTPRGSGRVFYEQYF; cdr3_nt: TGTGCCAGCAGTACCCCCCGGGGTAGCGGGAGGGTTTTCTACGAGCAGTACTTC
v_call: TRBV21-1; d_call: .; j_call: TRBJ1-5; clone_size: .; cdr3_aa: CASSKNPLHQPQHF; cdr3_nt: TGTGCCAGCAGCAAAAACCCCCTACATCAGCCCCAGCATTTT
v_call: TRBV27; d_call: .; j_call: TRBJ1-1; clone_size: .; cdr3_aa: CASSLGPGGSNTEAFF; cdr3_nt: TGTGCCAGCAGTTTGGGTCCGGGGGGGTCGAACACTGAAGCTTTCTTT
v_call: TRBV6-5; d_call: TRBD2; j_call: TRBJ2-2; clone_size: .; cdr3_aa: CASRGLNTGELFF; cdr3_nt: TGTGCCAGCAGGGGACTAAACACCGGGGAGCTGTTTTTT
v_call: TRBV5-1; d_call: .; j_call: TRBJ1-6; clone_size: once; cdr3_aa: CASSLGQADSPLHF; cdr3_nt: TGCGCCAGCAGCTTGGGTCAGGCTGATTCACCCCTCCACTTT
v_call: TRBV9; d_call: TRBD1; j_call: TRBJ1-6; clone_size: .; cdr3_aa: CASSVGQGANSPLHF; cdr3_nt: TGTGCCAGCAGCGTAGGACAGGGGGCTAATTCACCCCTCCACTTT
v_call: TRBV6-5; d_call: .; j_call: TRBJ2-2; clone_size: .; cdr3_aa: CASSYDPGSNTGELFF; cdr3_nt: TGTGCCAGCAGTTACGATCCAGGGTCGAACACCGGGGAGCTGTTTTTT
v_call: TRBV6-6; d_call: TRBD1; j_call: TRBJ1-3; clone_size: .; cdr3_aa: CASSYSAGGDGNTIYF; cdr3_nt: TGTGCCAGCAGTTACTCCGCAGGGGGCGATGGAAACACCATATATTTT
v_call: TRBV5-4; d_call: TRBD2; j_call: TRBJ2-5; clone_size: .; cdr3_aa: CASRRTPTSGIIETQYF; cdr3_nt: TGTGCCAGCAGACGCACTCCCACTAGCGGGATCATAGAGACCCAGTACTTC
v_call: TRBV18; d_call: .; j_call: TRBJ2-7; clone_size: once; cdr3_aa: CASSPNHGDEQYF; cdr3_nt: TGTGCCAGCTCACCAAACCACGGGGACGAGCAGTACTTC
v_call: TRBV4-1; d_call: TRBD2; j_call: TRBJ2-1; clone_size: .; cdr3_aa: CASSLRAGGDNEQFF; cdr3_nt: TGCGCCAGCAGCTTGCGTGCGGGGGGGGACAATGAGCAGTTCTTC
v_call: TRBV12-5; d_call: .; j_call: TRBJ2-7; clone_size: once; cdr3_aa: CASGLVLGGRPYEQYF; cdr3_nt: TGTGCTAGTGGTTTGGTACTCGGCGGGCGCCCCTACGAGCAGTACTTC
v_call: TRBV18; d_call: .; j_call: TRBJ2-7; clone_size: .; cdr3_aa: CASSPRDTREQYF; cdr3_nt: TGTGCCAGCTCACCCCGGGACACGCGCGAGCAGTACTTC
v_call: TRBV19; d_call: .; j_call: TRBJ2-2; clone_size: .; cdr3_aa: CASSIGGNTGELFF; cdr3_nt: TGTGCCAGTAGTATCGGGGGAAACACCGGGGAGCTGTTTTTT
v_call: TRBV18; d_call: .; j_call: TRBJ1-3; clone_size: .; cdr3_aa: CASSPSTTTGNTIYF; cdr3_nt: TGTGCCAGCTCACCGTCGACAACAACTGGAAACACCATATATTTT
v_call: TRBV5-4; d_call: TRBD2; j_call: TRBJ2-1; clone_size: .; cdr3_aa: CASSFPGLAGGANEQFF; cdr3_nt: TGTGCCAGCAGCTTCCCGGGACTAGCGGGGGGGGCTAATGAGCAGTTCTTC
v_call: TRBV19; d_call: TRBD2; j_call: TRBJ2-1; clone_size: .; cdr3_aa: CASSPDWGGTYNEQFF; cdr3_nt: TGTGCCAGTAGTCCCGACTGGGGGGGGACCTACAATGAGCAGTTCTTC
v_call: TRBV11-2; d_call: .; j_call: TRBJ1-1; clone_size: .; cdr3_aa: CASSLDSWQINTEAFF; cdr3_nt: TGTGCCAGCAGCTTAGATTCATGGCAGATAAACACTGAAGCTTTCTTT
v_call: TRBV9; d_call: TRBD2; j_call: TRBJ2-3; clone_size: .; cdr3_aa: CASSPGLAGGTDTQYF; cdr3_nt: TGTGCCAGCAGCCCCGGACTAGCGGGAGGCACAGATACGCAGTATTTT
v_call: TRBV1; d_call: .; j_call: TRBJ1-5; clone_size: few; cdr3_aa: CTSSQGPLMRLNQPQHF; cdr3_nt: TGCACCAGCAGCCAAGGGCCCCTAATGAGGCTAAATCAGCCCCAGCATTTT
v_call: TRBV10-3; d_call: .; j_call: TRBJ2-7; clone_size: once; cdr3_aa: CAISELASVQSGYEQYF; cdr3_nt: TGTGCCATCAGTGAGTTGGCTAGCGTCCAATCAGGGTACGAGCAGTACTTC
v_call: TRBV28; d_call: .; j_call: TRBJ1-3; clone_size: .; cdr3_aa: CASSPLAETSGNTIYF; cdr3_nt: TGTGCCAGCAGTCCCCTAGCGGAGACCTCTGGAAACACCATATATTTT
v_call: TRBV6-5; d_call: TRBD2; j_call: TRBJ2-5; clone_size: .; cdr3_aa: CASSSGTGGETQYF; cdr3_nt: TGTGCCAGCAGTTCGGGAACGGGGGGGGAGACCCAGTACTTC
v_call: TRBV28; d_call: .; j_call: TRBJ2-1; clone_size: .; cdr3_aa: CASSLWGGVRDEQFF; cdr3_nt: TGTGCCAGCAGTTTATGGGGAGGAGTGCGCGATGAGCAGTTCTTC
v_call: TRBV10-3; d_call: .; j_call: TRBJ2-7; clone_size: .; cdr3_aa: CAISDLQSYEQYF; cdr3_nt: TGTGCCATCAGTGATCTACAGTCCTACGAGCAGTACTTC
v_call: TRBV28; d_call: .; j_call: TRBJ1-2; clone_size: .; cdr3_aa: CASSLGGNYGYTF; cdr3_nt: TGTGCCAGCAGTTTAGGCGGGAATTATGGCTACACCTTC
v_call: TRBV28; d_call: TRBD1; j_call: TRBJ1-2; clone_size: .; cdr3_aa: CASRERGGQGYGYTF; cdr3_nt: TGTGCCAGCAGAGAGAGGGGGGGACAGGGGTATGGCTACACCTTC
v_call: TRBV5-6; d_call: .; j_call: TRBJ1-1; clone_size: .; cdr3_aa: CASSLDPGQGSFAEAFF; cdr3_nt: TGTGCCAGCAGCTTGGACCCCGGGCAGGGGAGTTTCGCTGAAGCTTTCTTT
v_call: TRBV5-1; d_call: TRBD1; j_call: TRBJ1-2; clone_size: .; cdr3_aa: CASSSGTGSLSYTF; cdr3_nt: TGCGCCAGCAGCTCCGGGACAGGGAGTTTGAGCTACACCTTC
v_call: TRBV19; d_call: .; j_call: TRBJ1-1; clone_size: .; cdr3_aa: CASIQGFRNTEAFF; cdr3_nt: TGTGCCAGTATTCAGGGGTTTAGGAACACTGAAGCTTTCTTT
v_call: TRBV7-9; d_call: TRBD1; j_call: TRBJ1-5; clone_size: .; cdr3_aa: CASSLETGGVGSNQPQHF; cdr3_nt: TGTGCCAGCAGCTTAGAGACAGGGGGGGTTGGCAGCAATCAGCCCCAGCATTTT
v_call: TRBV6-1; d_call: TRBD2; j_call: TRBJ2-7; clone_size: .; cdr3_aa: CASSEAPRQGGEQYF; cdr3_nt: TGTGCCAGCAGTGAAGCGCCACGTCAGGGAGGGGAGCAGTACTTC
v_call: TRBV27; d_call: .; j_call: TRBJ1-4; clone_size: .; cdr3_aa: CASSSGKLIDEKLFF; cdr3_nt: TGTGCCAGCAGTTCGGGTAAATTGATCGATGAAAAACTGTTTTTT
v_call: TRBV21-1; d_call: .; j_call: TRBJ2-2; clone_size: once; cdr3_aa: CANKPGLFVGELFF; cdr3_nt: TGTGCCAACAAACCGGGACTGTTCGTCGGGGAGCTGTTTTTT
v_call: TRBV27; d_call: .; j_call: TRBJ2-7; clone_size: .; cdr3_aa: CASRGQGGYEQYF; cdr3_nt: TGTGCCAGCAGGGGGCAGGGGGGCTACGAGCAGTACTTC
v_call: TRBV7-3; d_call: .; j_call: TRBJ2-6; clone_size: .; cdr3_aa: CASSLAGAAGANVLTF; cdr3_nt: TGTGCCAGCAGCTTAGCTGGGGCGGCTGGGGCCAACGTCCTGACTTTC
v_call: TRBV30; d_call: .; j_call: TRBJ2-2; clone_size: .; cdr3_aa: CAWSRGGADTGELFF; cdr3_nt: TGTGCCTGGAGTAGAGGGGGGGCCGACACCGGGGAGCTGTTTTTT
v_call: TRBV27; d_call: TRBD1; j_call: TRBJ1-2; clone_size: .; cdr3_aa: CASSPQDRGRDYGYTF; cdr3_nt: TGTGCCAGCAGTCCTCAGGACAGGGGGCGCGACTATGGCTACACCTTC
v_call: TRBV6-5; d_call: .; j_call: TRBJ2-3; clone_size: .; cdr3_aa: CASSYHFTDTQYF; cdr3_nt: TGTGCCAGCAGTTACCACTTCACAGATACGCAGTATTTT
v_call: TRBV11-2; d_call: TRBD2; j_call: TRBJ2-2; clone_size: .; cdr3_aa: CASGRVSTGELFF; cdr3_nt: TGTGCCAGCGGGAGGGTGAGCACCGGGGAGCTGTTTTTT
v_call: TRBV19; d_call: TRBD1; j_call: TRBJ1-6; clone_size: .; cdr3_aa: CASSGTGYNSPLHF; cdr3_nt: TGTGCCAGTAGCGGGACAGGGTATAATTCACCCCTCCACTTT